This record covers a single TCR beta chain. The CDR3 loop spans 13 amino acids. V lost 4 bases, J lost 1 base, and 9 bases lay in between. Germline loops: CDR1 SQVTM, CDR2 ANQGSEA. This sample stems from a study of healthy donors' naive CD4 and CD8 T cells. Starting from 500 ng of total RNA, TCR libraries were made with linear amplification. In the study's own analysis: Roughly five healthy donors contributed 75,000 to 85,000 sequenced TCR alpha transcripts. MiXCR, applied by TCRdb to the reads, yields one record per CDR3 protein. The V and J calls follow TCRdb's processing rather than the paper's. The data contain roughly 200,000 distinct CDR3 sequences, 65% to 75% of them seen just once; the ten biggest clones take up about 2.3%.

The genes are TRBV29-1 and TRBJ2-3; D not certain. This TCR derives from a pool of human donors in good health; the sample pools cells from several healthy donors. Material for sequencing was naive CD4+ and CD8+ T cells sorted from blood, pooled from several donors. This CDR3 is CSVGRERTDTQYF. In DNA form, the CDR3 reads TGCAGCGTTGGTAGGGAACGCACAGATACGCAGTATTTT.